At least ten counts were recorded for the clone carrying this T cell receptor beta chain. Construction of the TCR beta libraries employed iRepertoire HTBI primers in conjunction with Arm-PCR of CDR3 regions. A single record per CDR3 protein comes from TCRdb applying MiXCR to the multiplex PCR reads. The sample comprises approximately 390,000 distinct CDR3 sequences, around 15% of which are singletons, and over 20% rests with the top ten. This sample was included in a study of regulatory T cells in long-lasting Graves disease. Study background: Graves' cases, newly diagnosed, had used antithyroid drugs under 3 months.

The time point is: newly diagnosed GD, antithyroid drugs for less than 3 months. After RNA was extracted from PBMCs, the TCR library was made from it. Deletions cut 6 bases from V and 5 bases from J, with 23 bases between. The CDR3 runs 16 residues. Germline V lookup: CDR1 MNHNS, CDR2 SASEGT. The data also belong to a second study, concerning T cells in Graves' hyperthyroidism and ophthalmopathy.

The chain recombines TRBV6-1 with TRBJ2-7; D possibly corresponds to TRBD1 (7 bases). The source is a woman under 30 with Graves disease. Sequenced here: peripheral blood mononuclear cells (PBMCs), sampled at new diagnosis, from a patient treated with antithyroid drugs. CDR3 loop: CASSPGGGGGLHEQYF. Written as DNA, the CDR3 is TGTGCCAGCAGCCCCGGCGGAGGGGGCGGACTCCACGAGCAGTACTTC.